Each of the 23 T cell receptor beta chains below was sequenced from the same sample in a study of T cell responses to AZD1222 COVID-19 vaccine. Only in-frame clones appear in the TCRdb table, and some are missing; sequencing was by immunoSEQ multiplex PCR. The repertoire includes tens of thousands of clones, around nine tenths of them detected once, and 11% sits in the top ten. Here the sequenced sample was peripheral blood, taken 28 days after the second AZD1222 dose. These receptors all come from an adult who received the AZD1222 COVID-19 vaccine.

Here the CDR3 reads CASSPGRSGGGQETQYF. In DNA, the CDR3 is TGTGCCAGCAGCCCTGGTCGGAGCGGCGGGGGCCAAGAGACCCAGTACTTC. The chain carries TRBV11-3 and TRBJ2-5; 7 bases match TRBD2. This CDR3 has 17 residues. The germline V gene encodes CDR1 SGHNT and CDR2 YENEEA. V was pared by 5 bases and J by 1 base, with 13 bases of the junction left unmatched.

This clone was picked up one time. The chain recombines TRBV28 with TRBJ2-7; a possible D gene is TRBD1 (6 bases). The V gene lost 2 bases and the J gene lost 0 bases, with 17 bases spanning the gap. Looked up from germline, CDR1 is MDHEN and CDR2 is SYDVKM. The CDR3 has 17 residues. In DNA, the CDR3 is TGTGCCAGCAGTTTAGAGTCTGGTCAGGGGAGCTCCTACGAGCAGTACTTC. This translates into CASSLESGQGSSYEQYF.

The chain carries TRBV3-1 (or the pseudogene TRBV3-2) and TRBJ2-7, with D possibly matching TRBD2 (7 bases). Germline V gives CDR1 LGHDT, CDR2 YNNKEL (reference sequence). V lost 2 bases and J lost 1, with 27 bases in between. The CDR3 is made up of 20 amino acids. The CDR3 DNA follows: TGTGCCAGCAGCCAAATTGCAGGAAGAGGAGGGGGGGCAGGGTCCTACGAGCAGTACTTC. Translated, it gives CASSQIAGRGGGAGSYEQYF.

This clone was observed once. The CDR3 DNA is TGTGCCACCACGTGGGGCAGCAGCTATGGCTACACCTTC. Its protein is CATTWGSSYGYTF. This rearrangement joins TRBV19 to TRBJ1-2, with a possible D match to TRBD1 (5 bases). V was shortened by 10 bases and J by 4 bases, with 16 bases between the two germline ends. The CDR3 runs to 13 residues. Germline V gene sequence: CDR1 LNHDA, CDR2 SQIVND (reference sequence).

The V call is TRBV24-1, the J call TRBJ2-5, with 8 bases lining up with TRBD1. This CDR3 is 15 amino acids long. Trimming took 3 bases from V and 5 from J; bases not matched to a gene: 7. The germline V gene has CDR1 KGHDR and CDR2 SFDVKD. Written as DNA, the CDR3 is TGTGCCACCAGTGATGCGAAACAGGGGGTCGAGACCCAGTACTTC. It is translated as CATSDAKQGVETQYF.

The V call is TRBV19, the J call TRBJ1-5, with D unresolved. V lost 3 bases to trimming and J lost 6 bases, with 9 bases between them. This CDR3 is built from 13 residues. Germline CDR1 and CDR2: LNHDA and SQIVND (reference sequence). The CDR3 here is CASSILVSQPQHF. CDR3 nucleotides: TGTGCCAGTAGTATTCTAGTCAGTCAGCCCCAGCATTTT. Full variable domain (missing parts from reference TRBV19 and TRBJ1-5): DGGITQSPKYLFRKEGQNVTLSCEQNLNHDAMYWYRQDPGQGLRLIYYSQIVNDFQKGDIAEGYSVSREKKESFPLTVTSAQKNPTAFYLCASSILVSQPQHFGDGTRLSIL.

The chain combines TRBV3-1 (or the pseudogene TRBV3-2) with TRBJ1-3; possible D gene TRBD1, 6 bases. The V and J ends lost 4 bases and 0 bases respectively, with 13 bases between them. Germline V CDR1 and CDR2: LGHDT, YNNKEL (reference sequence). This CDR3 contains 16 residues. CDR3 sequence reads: CASSLATGVSGNTIYF. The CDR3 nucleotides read TGTGCCAGCAGCCTTGCGACAGGCGTCTCTGGAAACACCATATATTTT.

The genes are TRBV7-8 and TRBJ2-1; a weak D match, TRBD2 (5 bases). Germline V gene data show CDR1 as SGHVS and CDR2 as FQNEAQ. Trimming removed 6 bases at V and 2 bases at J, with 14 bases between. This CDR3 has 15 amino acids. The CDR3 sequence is CASSYHTRAYNEQFF. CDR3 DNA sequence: TGTGCCAGCAGTTACCACACGAGGGCCTACAATGAGCAGTTCTTC.

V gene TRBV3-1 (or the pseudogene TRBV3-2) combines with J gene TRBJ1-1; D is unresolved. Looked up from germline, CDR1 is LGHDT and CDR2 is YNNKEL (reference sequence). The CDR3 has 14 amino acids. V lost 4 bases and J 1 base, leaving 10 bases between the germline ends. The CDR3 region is CASSPGLSNTEAFF. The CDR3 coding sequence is TGTGCCAGCAGCCCGGGATTGTCGAACACTGAAGCTTTCTTT.

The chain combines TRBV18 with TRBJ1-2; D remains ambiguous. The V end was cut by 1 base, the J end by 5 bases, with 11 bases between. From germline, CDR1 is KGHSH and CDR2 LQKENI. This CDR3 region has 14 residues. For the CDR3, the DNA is TGTGCCAGCTCACCACTCTCAAGATCGTATGGCTACACCTTC. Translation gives CASSPLSRSYGYTF.

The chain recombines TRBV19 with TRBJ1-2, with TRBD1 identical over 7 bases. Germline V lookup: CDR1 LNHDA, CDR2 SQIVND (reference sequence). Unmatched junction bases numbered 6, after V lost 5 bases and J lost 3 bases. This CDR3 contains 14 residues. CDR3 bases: TGTGCCAGTAGTGAACAGGGGAAGGACTATGGCTACACCTTC. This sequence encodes CASSEQGKDYGYTF.

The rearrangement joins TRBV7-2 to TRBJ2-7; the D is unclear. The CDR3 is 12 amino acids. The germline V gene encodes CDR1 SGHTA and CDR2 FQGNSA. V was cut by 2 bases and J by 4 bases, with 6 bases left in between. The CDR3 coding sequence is TGTGCCAGCAGCTTACTCGGTTACGAGCAGTACTTC. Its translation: CASSLLGYEQYF.

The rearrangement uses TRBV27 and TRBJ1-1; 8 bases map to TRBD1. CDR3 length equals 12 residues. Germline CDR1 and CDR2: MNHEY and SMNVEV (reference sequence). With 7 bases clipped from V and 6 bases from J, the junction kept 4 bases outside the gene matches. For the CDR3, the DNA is TGTGCCAGCACGACAGGGGCCGCTGAAGCTTTCTTT. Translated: CASTTGAAEAFF.

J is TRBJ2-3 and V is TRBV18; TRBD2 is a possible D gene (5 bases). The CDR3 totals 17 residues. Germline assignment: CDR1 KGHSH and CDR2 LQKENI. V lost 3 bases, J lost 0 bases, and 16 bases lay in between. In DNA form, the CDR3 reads TGTGCCAGCTCACCGGGGAGAGGGTCGACTAGCACAGATACGCAGTATTTT. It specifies CASSPGRGSTSTDTQYF.

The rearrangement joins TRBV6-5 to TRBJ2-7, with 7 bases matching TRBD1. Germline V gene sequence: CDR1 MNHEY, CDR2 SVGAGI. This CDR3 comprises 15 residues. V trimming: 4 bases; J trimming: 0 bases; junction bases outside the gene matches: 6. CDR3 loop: CASSSWGQNSYEQYF. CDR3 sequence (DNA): TGTGCCAGCAGTTCTTGGGGACAGAACTCCTACGAGCAGTACTTC.

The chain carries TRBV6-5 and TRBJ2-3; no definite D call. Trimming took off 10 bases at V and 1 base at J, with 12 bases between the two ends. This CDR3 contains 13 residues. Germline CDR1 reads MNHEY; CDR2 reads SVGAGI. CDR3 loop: CATSRSRTDTQYF. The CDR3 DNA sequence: TGTGCCACTTCGCGGAGTCGCACAGATACGCAGTATTTT.

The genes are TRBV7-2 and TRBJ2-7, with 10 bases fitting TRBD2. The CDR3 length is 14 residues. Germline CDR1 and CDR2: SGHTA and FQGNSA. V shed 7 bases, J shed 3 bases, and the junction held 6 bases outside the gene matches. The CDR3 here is CASNPSGGYYEQYF. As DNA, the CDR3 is TGTGCCAGCAACCCTAGCGGGGGTTACTACGAGCAGTACTTC.

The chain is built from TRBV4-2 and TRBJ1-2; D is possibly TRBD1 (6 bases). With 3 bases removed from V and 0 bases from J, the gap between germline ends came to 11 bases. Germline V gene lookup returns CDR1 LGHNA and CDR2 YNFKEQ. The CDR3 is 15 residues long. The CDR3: CASSQDTGTNYGYTF. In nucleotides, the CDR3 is TGTGCCAGCAGCCAGGATACAGGGACTAACTATGGCTACACCTTC.

In nucleotides, the CDR3 is TGTGCCAGCAAAGGACAGGACACTCTCGGGTACGAGCAGTACTTC. Residues: CASKGQDTLGYEQYF. This chain joins TRBV28 and TRBJ2-7; 7 bases are a match to TRBD1. The V and J ends lost 7 bases and 4 bases, in that order; junction bases with no gene match: 13. The CDR3 spans 15 residues. Germline V lookup: CDR1 MDHEN, CDR2 SYDVKM.

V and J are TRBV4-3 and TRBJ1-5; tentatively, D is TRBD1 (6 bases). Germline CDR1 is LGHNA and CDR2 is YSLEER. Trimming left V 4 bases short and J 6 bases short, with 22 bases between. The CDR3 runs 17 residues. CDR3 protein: CASSPEGGVEAGQPQHF. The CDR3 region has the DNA TGCGCCAGCAGCCCAGAAGGGGGGGTCGAGGCGGGTCAGCCCCAGCATTTT.

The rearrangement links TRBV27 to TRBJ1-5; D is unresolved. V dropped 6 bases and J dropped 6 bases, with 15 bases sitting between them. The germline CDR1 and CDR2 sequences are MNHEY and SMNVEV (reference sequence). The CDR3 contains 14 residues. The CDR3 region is CASSPLGIGQPQHF. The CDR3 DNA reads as TGTGCCAGCAGCCCATTAGGGATAGGTCAGCCCCAGCATTTT.

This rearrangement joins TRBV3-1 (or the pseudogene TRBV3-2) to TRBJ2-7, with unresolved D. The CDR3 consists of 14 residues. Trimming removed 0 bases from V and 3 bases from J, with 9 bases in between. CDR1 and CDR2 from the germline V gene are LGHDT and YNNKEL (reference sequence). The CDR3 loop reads CASSQEGWNYEQYF. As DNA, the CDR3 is TGTGCCAGCAGCCAAGAGGGCTGGAACTACGAGCAGTACTTC.

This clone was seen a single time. The CDR3 spells CAISEDARTGYGYTF. The CDR3, as DNA: TGTGCCATCAGTGAGGACGCACGGACAGGCTATGGCTACACCTTC. V and J are TRBV10-3 and TRBJ1-2; TRBD1 aligns across 7 bases. CDR1 and CDR2 from the germline V gene are ENHRY and SYGVKD. The CDR3 has 15 amino acids. V trimming: 2 bases; J trimming: 4 bases; junction bases outside the gene matches: 7.